This T cell receptor (beta chain) was retrieved from a study of blood T cell repertoires in COVID-19. Using immunoSEQ multiplex PCR, the repertoire was profiled, and TCRdb retains in-frame clones only, with some absent. This sample carries more than 150,000 clones, around 80% of them seen once, and the ten largest clones take approximately 15%. To note about this clone: One junction end does not reproduce the germline sequence, and a read error may be involved.

The germline gives CDR1 SGHAT, CDR2 FQNNGV. This CDR3 comprises 15 residues. This sequence joins TRBV11-2 and TRBJ2-7, with TRBD2 matching over 9 bases. This TCR was recovered from a man aged 50 to 60 who had recovered from COVID-19. Sequencing was carried out using peripheral blood. The CDR3 bases are TGTGCCAGCAGCGTCTCTAGCGGGATGTCCTACGGGCAGTACTTC. Its protein product is CASSVSSGMSYGQYF. Supplemented by reference TRBV11-2 and TRBJ2-7, the full variable domain reads EAGVAQSPRYKIIEKRQSVAFWCNPISGHATLYWYQQILGQGPKLLIQFQNNGVVDDSQLPKDRFSAERLKGVDSTLKIQPAKLEDSAVYLCASSVSSGMSYGQYFGPGTRLTVT.